The source of this T cell receptor beta chain is a study of blood T cells in healthy people across ages (dated by TCRdb to the mid-2010s). General notes on the study: In model experiments, template switching captured about one uniquely barcoded TCR beta cDNA molecule for every two T cells. Age-related changes in TCR beta repertoire diversity were measured in the study by deep sequencing normalized with unique cDNA molecular identifiers. The donors were split into four age groups: young (average 16 years), middle-aged (over 35), aged (roughly 60) and long-lived (roughly 88). Donors of different ages were randomly distributed across sequencing lanes to avoid experimental bias. For two donors (one aged 18 to 30 and one aged 80 or older), the study analyzed two additional independent replicas of 1 million unique cDNA reads from the same blood draw.

The donors were roughly 39 Caucasian individuals from Russia, aged roughly 6 to 100 years, who were systemically healthy. Approximately 11 milliliters of peripheral blood were drawn from each donor into EDTA-treated Vacutainer tubes. Ficoll-Paque density-gradient centrifugation was used to isolate PBMCs, with at least 7 million per sample. Total RNA, at least 5 micrograms per sample, was extracted from PBMCs with Trizol reagent. For every donor, flow cytometry on a PBMC aliquot measured the percentage of naive CD45RAhigh/CD27high T cells. The CDR3 runs 14 amino acids, cysteine and phenylalanine included. Only the CDR3 part of the read is kept: 42 bases, read in frame from the first base. The germline V end is reduced by 2 bases and the J end by 1 base; junction bases left unmatched: 0. From a lookup of the germline V gene, CDR1 and CDR2 are ENHRY and SYGVKD. Details on this clonotype: Its binding antigen is unknown. Per-base qualities were not stored, and no clone one base away is much larger.

Library prep was done by 5' RACE. The second PCR ran for about 7 to 11 cycles and used a J-beta primer mix along with a sample-barcoded 5' primer. A template-switch 5' adaptor carrying 12 random nucleotides introduced a unique molecular identifier onto each TCR beta cDNA molecule. At least 3 million CDR3-containing paired-end reads were obtained from each sample. First-strand cDNA synthesis was performed from all RNA using the Mint cDNA synthesis kit, with priming by a TRBC-specific oligonucleotide. Following uracil-DNA glycosylase treatment, a first 18-cycle PCR with universal primers M1SS and BC2_uni_R was performed on all cDNA. The original methods were these. For normalization, 1 million high-quality reads were randomly selected from each sample, with every read carrying a distinct molecular identifier. Instead of being binned into consensus sequences, reads with shared molecular identifiers were discarded. MiTCR, run with a Q25 quality threshold and the strictest error-elimination algorithm, handled CDR3 identification, clonotype clustering and error correction. Lower-bound total TCR beta diversity was estimated with a nonparametric unseen species model using Euler transformation. In TCRdb, the public reads were trimmed at Q25 with fastp and aligned with MiXCR, with productive beta chains retained. CDR3 protein sequences are deduplicated, and each keeps its most common genes and DNA. What appears here as the V and J calls and clone size reflects TCRdb's work, not the paper's. The sample profile shows 1.5 million to 2 million distinct CDR3 sequences; roughly two fifths of them were found once. The ten biggest clones cover more than 20% of the sample.

Summary of the overall study and its limitations: As age increased, observed TCR beta diversity per million T cells dropped in a roughly linear way, and a significant reduction was already evident by age roughly 36. Because the CMV infection status of the donors was unknown, age-related changes in expanded clonotypes may potentially have been confounded. The percentage of naive T cells measured by flow cytometry correlated strongly with observed TCR beta diversity. Total diversity estimates from one million sequenced T cells were considered lower bounds and underestimates. Bulk unsorted PBMC profiling prevented conclusive comparison of naive and antigen-experienced compartments. The long-lived group showed more naive CD4+ T cells, fewer expanded clones and increased TCR diversity than the aged group, suggesting age selection.

The V and J segments used are TRBV10-3 and TRBJ2-5, and TRBD2 aligns with 8 junction nucleotides. Sequencing input: blood. The sequence was obtained from a human donor in good health. The CDR3 reads as follows: CAISEAGGQETQYF. In nucleotides, the sequence is TGTGCCATCAGTGAGGCGGGAGGCCAAGAGACCCAGTACTTC.